The T cell receptor beta chain under discussion was sequenced for a study of spatial heterogeneity in lung cancer. Time point in this sample: sample taken at primary tumor resection. The approximately 67 donors had untreated early-stage non-small cell lung cancer. Whole RNA was taken from tumor, nontumor lung or frozen PBMC; it was then sequenced unsorted. The germline V gene encodes CDR1 MDHEN and CDR2 SYDVKM. The V end was cut by 5 bases, the J end by 4 bases, with 17 bases between. The length of the CDR3 is 15 residues. In the library, each TCR cDNA molecule bore its own unique molecular identifier. TCRdb re-analysed the 5' RACE reads in MiXCR, keeping a single row per CDR3 protein. This sample yields about 40,000 distinct CDR3 sequences, of which 5% to 6.5% are seen a single time; more than 20% belongs to the top ten.

The sample was PBMCs, taken at surgery. This clonotype was sampled from a female donor with early-stage non-small cell lung cancer. This rearrangement joins TRBV28 to TRBJ2-5; TRBD2 might be the D (6 bases). The CDR3 loop reads CASSPAGLARETQYF. The CDR3 coding sequence is TGTGCCAGCAGTCCCGCCGGTCTAGCGAGAGAGACCCAGTACTTC.